This TCR beta chain was identified in a study of cytomegalovirus exposure and HLA in healthy donors. Study-wide results and limits: Several V segments, TRBV6-2 and TRBV6-3 among them, could not be told apart and were dropped. What was likely a sequencing artifact was a cluster of highly shared sequence variants. Later genetic work tied a missense DCLRE1C variant to beta-chain V and J trimming.

CDR3 size: 14 residues. CDR1 SGHKS and CDR2 YYEKEE come from the germline V gene (reference sequence). The V gene end was trimmed by 0 bases and the J gene end by 6 bases; junction bases not matched to a gene: 3. There were likely unrecorded immune exposures, though donors were nominally healthy when sampled. The table lists this clone with a count of one. Its antigen is still unknown. Researchers ran the PCR with 60 Vbeta and 13 Jbeta primers. TCRdb's table, derived via immunoSEQ multiplex PCR, lists solely in-frame clones and lacks some. The sample lists over 75,000 clones, under 80% seen once, with under 7.5% in the top ten.

This chain joins TRBV5-5 and TRBJ2-7; 10 nucleotides line up with TRBD1. The sequenced sample consisted of PBMCs. This sequence was found in a man in his fifties in good health and CMV-seropositive. CDR3 sequence: CASSLGTGGSEQYF. DNA for the CDR3: TGTGCCAGCAGCTTGGGGACAGGGGGATCCGAGCAGTACTTC.